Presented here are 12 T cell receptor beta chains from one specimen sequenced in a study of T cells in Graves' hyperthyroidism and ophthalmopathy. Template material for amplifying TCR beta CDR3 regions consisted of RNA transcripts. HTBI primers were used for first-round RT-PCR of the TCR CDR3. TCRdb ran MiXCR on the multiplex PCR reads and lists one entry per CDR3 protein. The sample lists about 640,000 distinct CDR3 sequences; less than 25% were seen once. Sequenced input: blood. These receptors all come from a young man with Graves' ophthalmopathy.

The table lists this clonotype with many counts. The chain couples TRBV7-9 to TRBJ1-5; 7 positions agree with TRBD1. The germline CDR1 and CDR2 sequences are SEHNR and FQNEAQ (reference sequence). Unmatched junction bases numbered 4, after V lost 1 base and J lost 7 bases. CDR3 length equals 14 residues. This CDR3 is CASSLDQGGQPQHF. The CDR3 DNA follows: TGTGCCAGCAGCTTAGACCAGGGGGGCCAGCCCCAGCATTTT.

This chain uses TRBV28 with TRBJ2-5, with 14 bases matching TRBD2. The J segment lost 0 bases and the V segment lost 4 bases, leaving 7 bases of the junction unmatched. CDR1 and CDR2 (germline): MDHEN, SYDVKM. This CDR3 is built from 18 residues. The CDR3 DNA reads TGTGCCAGCAGTTCCGGACTAGCGGGAGGTGTAAACCAAGAGACCCAGTACTTC. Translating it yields CASSSGLAGGVNQETQYF.

CDR3 nucleotide sequence: TGTGCCAGTAGTAGCAGCGGGACTCAGCAGTTCTTC. Its protein is CASSSSGTQQFF. J is TRBJ2-1 and V is TRBV19; 7 bases line up with TRBD2. V lost 4 bases, J lost 11 bases, and 5 bases stayed unmatched. Germline-derived CDR1 and CDR2 are LNHDA and SQIVND (reference sequence). The CDR3 is made up of 12 amino acids.

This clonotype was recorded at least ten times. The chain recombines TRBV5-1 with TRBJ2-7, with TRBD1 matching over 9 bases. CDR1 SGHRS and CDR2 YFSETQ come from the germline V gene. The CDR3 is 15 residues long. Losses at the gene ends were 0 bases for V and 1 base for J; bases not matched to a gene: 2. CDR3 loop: CASSLVGTGSYEQYF. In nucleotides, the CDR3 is TGCGCCAGCAGCTTGGTAGGGACAGGGTCCTACGAGCAGTACTTC.

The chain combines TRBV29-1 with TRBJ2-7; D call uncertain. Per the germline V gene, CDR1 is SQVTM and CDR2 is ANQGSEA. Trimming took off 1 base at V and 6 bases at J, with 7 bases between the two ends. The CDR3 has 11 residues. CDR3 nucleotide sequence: TGCAGCGTTGAAGTCTGGGGCGAGCAGTACTTC. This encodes CSVEVWGEQYF.

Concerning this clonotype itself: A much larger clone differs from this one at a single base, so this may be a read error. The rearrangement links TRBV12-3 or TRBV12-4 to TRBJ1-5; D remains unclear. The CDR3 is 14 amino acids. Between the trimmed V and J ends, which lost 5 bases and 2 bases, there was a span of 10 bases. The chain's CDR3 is CASSLQLGNQPQHF. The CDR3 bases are TGTGCCAGCAGTCTCCAGCTAGGCAATCAGCCCCAGCATTTT.

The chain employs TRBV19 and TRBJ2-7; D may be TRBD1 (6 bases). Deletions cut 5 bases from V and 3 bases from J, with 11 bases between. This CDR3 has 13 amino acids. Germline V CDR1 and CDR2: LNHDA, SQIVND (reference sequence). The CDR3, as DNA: TGTGCCAGTAGTGCAGGACAGCTCTACGAGCAGTACTTC. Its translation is CASSAGQLYEQYF.

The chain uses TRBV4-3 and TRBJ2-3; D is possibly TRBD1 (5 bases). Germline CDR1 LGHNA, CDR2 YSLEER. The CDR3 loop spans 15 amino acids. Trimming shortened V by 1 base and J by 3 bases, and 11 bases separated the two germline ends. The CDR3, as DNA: TGCGCCAGCAGCCAAGGGGGCACTTCGACAGATACGCAGTATTTT. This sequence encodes CASSQGGTSTDTQYF.

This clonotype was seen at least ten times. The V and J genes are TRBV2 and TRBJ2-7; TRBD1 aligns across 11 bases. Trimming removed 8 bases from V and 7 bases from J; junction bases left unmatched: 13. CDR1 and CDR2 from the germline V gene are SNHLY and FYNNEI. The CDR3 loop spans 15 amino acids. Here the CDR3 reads CASQSAGTGGKEQYF. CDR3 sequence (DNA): TGTGCCAGCCAATCTGCCGGGACAGGGGGTAAAGAGCAGTACTTC.

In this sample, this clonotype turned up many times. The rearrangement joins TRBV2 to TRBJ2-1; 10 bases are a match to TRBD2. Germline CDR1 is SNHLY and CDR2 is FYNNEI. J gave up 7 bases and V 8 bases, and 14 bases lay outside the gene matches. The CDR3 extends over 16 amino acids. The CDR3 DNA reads TGTGCCAGCGTTCGGTTGAGCGGGAGGGGTGGTAATGAGCAGTTCTTC. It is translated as CASVRLSGRGGNEQFF.

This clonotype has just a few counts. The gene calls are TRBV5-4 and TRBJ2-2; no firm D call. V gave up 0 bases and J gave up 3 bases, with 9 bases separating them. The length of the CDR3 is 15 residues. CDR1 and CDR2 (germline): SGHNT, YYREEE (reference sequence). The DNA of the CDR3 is TGTGCCAGCAGCTTGGCGTCTAGTGACACCGGGGAGCTGTTTTTT. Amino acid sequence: CASSLASSDTGELFF.

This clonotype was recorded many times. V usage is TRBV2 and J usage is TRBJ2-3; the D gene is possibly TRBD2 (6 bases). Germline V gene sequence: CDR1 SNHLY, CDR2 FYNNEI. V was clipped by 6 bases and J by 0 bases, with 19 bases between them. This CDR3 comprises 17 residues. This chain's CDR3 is CASSSNAGTESTDTQYF. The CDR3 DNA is TGTGCCAGCAGCTCTAACGCGGGGACGGAGAGCACAGATACGCAGTATTTT.